The sample holds a few counts of the clone carrying this TCR beta chain. This record belongs to a study of blood T cells in healthy people across ages. The germline CDR1 and CDR2 sequences are DFQATT and SNEGSKA (reference sequence). The CDR3 contains 14 residues. V shed 3 bases and J 3 bases; nucleotides not matched to a gene: 3. Primed by a sample-barcoded 5' primer and a J-beta primer mix, a second PCR proceeded for 7 to 11 cycles. Via MiXCR, TCRdb re-called the 5' RACE reads, giving one row per CDR3 protein. The table has approximately 790,000 distinct CDR3 sequences, around two thirds seen once. This chain connects TRBV20-1 to TRBJ2-7, with 12 bases identical to TRBD1. Specimen: blood. This TCR was recovered from a man younger than 40 in good health. In nucleotides, the CDR3 is TGCAGTGCTAGGGGACAGGGGGCCAACTACGAGCAGTACTTC. The encoded protein is CSARGQGANYEQYF.